This T cell receptor (beta chain) emerged from a study of cytomegalovirus exposure and HLA in healthy donors. The study's findings and limits: The authors later found TCR association rates varying by HLA locus, with DRB1 most and HLA-C fewest. Through in vitro validation, a few CMV-associated chains were shown to be specific for CMV antigens.

The CDR3 totals 14 residues. The V gene end was trimmed by 7 bases and the J gene end by 4 bases; junction bases not matched to a gene: 3. Looked up from germline, CDR1 is MNHEY and CDR2 is SMNVEV (reference sequence). Remarks on this clone: Antigen unknown.

Use of 60 Vbeta and 13 Jbeta primers characterized the PCR. Profiling relied on immunoSEQ multiplex PCR, and the TCRdb table lists in-frame clones only, not all of them. The sample yields some 140,000 clones, about three quarters seen once. The source material was PBMCs. The gene calls are TRBV27 and TRBJ2-3; 12 bases fit TRBD1. This receptor was identified in a middle-aged woman in good health and CMV-seronegative. CDR3 sequence reads: CASKRDRGPDTQYF. The DNA for the CDR3 is TGTGCCAGCAAACGGGACAGGGGGCCAGATACGCAGTATTTT.